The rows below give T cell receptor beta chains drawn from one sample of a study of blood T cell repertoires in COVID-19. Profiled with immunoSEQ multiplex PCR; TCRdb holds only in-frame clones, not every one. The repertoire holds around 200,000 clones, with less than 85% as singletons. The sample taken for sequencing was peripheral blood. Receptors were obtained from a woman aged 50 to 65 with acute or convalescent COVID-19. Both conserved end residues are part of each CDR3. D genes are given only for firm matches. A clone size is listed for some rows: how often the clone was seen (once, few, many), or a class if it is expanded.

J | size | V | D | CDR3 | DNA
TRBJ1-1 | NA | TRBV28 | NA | CASRLTGPTEAFF | TGTGCCAGCAGACTTACAGGGCCCACTGAAGCTTTCTTT
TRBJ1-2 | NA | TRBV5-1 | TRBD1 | CASSSRQGRTSYTF | TGCGCCAGCAGCTCGCGACAGGGTCGCACCTCCTACACCTTC
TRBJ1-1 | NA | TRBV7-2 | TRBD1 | CASSLDRGGTEAFF | TGTGCCAGCAGCTTAGACAGGGGTGGTACTGAAGCTTTCTTT
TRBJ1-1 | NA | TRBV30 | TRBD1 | CAWILQGQANTEAFF | TGTGCCTGGATCTTACAAGGACAGGCCAACACTGAAGCTTTCTTT
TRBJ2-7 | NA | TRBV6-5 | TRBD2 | CASRSSGGASYEQYF | TGTGCCAGCAGGAGTAGCGGGGGCGCCTCCTACGAGCAGTACTTC
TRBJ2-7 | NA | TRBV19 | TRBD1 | CATRHAWDRTRLEQYF | TGTGCCACCCGTCATGCTTGGGACAGGACTCGGCTCGAGCAGTACTTC
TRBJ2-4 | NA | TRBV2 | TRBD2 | CASSDLKRREGNIQYF | TGTGCCAGCAGTGACCTCAAAAGGCGGGAGGGGAACATTCAGTACTTC
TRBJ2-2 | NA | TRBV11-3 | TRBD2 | CASSQGLAGGAGELFF | TGTGCCAGCAGCCAAGGACTAGCGGGAGGGGCCGGGGAGCTGTTTTTT
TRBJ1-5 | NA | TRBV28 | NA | CASSLGPFGGSNQPQHF | TGTGCCAGCAGTTTAGGCCCCTTCGGGGGTAGCAATCAGCCCCAGCATTTT
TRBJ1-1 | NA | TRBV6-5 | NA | CASRSPTGNTEAFF | TGTGCCAGCAGGTCCCCAACAGGGAATACTGAAGCTTTCTTT
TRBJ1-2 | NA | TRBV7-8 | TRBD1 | CASSLTVDRAYGYTF | TGTGCCAGCAGCTTAACTGTCGACAGGGCCTATGGCTACACCTTC
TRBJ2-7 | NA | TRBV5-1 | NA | CASSLTGSLAGYEQYF | TGCGCCAGCAGCTTGACAGGGTCTCTTGCCGGATACGAGCAGTACTTC
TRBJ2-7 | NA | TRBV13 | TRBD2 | CASSLAGGVYEQYF | TGTGCCAGCAGCTTAGCGGGAGGGGTCTACGAGCAGTACTTC
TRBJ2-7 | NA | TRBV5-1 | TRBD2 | CASNRVAGEGEQYF | TGCGCCTCGAACCGAGTAGCGGGAGAAGGCGAGCAGTACTTC
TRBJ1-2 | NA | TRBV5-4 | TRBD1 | CASSVPGQGHDGYTF | TGTGCCAGCAGCGTCCCAGGACAGGGGCACGATGGCTACACCTTC
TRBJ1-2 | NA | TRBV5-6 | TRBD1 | CASSLGSDRGRRGYTF | TGTGCCAGCAGCTTGGGATCGGACAGGGGGCGGAGGGGCTACACCTTC
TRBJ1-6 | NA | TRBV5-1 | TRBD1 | CASSQQPGQGDSPLHF | TGCGCCAGCAGCCAACAACCGGGACAGGGTGATTCACCCCTCCACTTT
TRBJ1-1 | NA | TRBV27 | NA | CASSLTLERTEAFF | TGTGCCAGCAGTCTGACACTAGAGAGGACTGAAGCTTTCTTT
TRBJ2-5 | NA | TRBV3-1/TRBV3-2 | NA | CASSQGWGTLAVQETQYF | TGTGCCAGCAGCCAAGGATGGGGCACTCTGGCAGTCCAAGAGACCCAGTACTTC
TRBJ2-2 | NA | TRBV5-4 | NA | CASSPGSGPGELFF | TGTGCCAGCAGTCCAGGGTCAGGTCCCGGGGAGCTGTTTTTT
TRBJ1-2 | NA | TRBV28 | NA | CASSSGGQVRAYGYTF | TGTGCCAGCAGCTCCGGGGGGCAGGTTCGGGCCTATGGCTACACCTTC
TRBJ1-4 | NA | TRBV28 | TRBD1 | CASSLILTGASSGEKLFF | TGTGCCAGCAGTTTAATCTTGACAGGGGCGAGCTCAGGGGAAAAACTGTTTTTT
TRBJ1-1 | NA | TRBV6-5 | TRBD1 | CASSFPGQGSTEAFF | TGTGCCAGCAGTTTCCCGGGACAGGGGAGTACTGAAGCTTTCTTT
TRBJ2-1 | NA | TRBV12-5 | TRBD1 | CASGPGQSNEQFF | TGTGCTAGTGGGCCGGGACAGAGCAATGAGCAGTTCTTC
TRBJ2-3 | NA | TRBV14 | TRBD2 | CASSPRGSGSTDTQYF | TGTGCCAGCAGCCCCCGGGGTAGCGGGAGCACAGATACGCAGTATTTT
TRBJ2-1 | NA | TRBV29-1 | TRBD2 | CCGSGAGGPGNEQFF | TGCTGCGGGAGCGGGGCGGGAGGGCCGGGAAATGAGCAGTTCTTC
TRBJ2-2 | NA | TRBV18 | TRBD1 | CASSPRDRGPINGELFF | TGTGCCAGCTCACCGAGGGACAGGGGGCCGATAAACGGGGAGCTGTTTTTT
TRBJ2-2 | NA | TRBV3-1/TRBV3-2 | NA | CASSRGYGELFF | TGTGCCAGCAGCAGGGGGTACGGGGAGCTGTTTTTT
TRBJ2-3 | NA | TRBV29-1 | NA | CSVGQVGTDTQYF | TGCAGCGTTGGACAGGTGGGCACAGATACGCAGTATTTT
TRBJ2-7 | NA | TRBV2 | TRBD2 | CASSAGLAGPLSYEQYF | TGTGCCAGCAGTGCGGGACTAGCGGGGCCCCTCTCCTACGAGCAGTACTTC
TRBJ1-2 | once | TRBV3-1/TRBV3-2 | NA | CASSNDRRYGYTF | TGTGCCAGCAGCAATGACAGGAGGTATGGCTACACCTTC
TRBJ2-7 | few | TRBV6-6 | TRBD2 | CASSLRGGSYEQYF | TGTGCCAGCAGTCTACGGGGAGGGTCTTACGAGCAGTACTTC
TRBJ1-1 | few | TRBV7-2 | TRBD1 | CASSEDRGRTEAFF | TGTGCCAGCAGCGAAGACAGGGGGCGAACTGAAGCTTTCTTT
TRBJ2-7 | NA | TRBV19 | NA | CASSEGGAEQYF | TGTGCCAGTAGCGAAGGAGGCGCGGAACAGTACTTC
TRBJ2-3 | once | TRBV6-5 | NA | CASAINMGPGTQYF | TGTGCCAGCGCTATAAACATGGGTCCAGGTACGCAGTATTTT
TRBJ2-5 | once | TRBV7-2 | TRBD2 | CASSLDGSSGSRGQYF | TGTGCCAGCAGCTTAGATGGGTCTAGCGGGAGTAGGGGCCAGTACTTC
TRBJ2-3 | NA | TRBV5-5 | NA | CASSLESSGPDTQYF | TGTGCCAGCAGCTTGGAGAGTAGCGGCCCAGATACGCAGTATTTT
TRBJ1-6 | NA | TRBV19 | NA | CASSLQGLSSYNSPLHF | TGTGCCAGTAGTCTCCAGGGCCTGAGCTCCTATAATTCACCCCTCCACTTT
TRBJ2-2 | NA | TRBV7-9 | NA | CASSFQSNTGELFF | TGTGCCAGCAGCTTTCAGTCCAACACCGGGGAGCTGTTTTTT
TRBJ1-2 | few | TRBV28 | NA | CAILKPSGHGQGYTF | TGTGCCATCCTGAAACCATCGGGACACGGCCAAGGCTACACCTTC
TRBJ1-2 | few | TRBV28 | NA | CASRTTLSLTF | TGTGCCAGCAGGACGACATTGTCTCTCACCTTC
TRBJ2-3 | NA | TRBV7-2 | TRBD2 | CASSLWASGTDTQYF | TGTGCCAGCAGCTTATGGGCTAGCGGGACAGATACGCAGTATTTT
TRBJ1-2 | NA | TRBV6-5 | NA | CASKLTEANYGYTF | TGTGCCAGCAAGTTAACAGAAGCTAACTATGGCTACACCTTC
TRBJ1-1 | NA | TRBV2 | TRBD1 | CASSARTGGLTTEAFF | TGTGCCAGCAGCGCTCGGACAGGGGGCCTGACCACTGAAGCTTTCTTT
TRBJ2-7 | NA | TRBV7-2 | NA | CASSLGLINYEQYF | TGTGCCAGCAGCCTGGGACTCATAAACTACGAGCAGTACTTC
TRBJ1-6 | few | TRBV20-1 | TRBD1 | CSASPSQGAGSPLHF | TGCAGTGCAAGTCCTTCACAGGGGGCGGGTTCACCCCTCCACTTT
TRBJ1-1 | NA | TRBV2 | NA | CATMGAIVNTEAFF | TGTGCAACAATGGGGGCAATCGTGAACACTGAAGCTTTCTTT
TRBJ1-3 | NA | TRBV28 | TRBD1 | CASSPQGARLLSWGNTIYF | TGTGCCAGCAGCCCCCAGGGGGCGCGACTTTTGTCTTGGGGAAACACCATATATTTT
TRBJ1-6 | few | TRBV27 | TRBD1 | CASSPTGQNWSPLHF | TGTGCCAGCAGTCCCACGGGACAGAATTGGTCACCCCTCCACTTT
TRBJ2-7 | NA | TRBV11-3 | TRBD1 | CASSFTGASYEQYF | TGTGCCAGCAGCTTTACAGGGGCTTCCTACGAGCAGTACTTC
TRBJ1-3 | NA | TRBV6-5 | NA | CASSYGQRNTIYF | TGTGCCAGCAGTTACGGACAGAGAAACACCATATATTTT
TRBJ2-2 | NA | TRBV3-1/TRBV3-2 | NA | CASSQGGVPGELFF | TGTGCCAGCAGCCAAGGGGGCGTCCCGGGGGAGCTGTTTTTT
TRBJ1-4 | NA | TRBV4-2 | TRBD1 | CASSQTSGGGEKLFF | TGTGCCAGCAGCCAGACTTCAGGGGGAGGCGAAAAACTGTTTTTT
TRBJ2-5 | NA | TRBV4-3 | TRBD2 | CASSQDDLAGRETQYF | TGCGCCAGCAGCCAAGATGACCTAGCGGGAAGGGAGACCCAGTACTTC
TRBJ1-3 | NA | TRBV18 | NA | CASSFIRDTLSGNTIYF | TGTGCCAGCTCATTTATTCGGGACACCCTTTCTGGAAACACCATATATTTT
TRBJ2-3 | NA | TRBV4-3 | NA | CASSQWAQGYTDTQYF | TGCGCCAGCAGCCAATGGGCCCAGGGTTACACAGATACGCAGTATTTT
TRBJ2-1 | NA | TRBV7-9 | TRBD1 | CASSPTTGTGGSNEQFF | TGTGCCAGCAGCCCAACAACCGGGACAGGGGGTAGCAATGAGCAGTTCTTC
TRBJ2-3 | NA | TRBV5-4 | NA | CASSPVDNRVSTDTQYF | TGTGCCAGCAGCCCGGTCGATAACAGGGTTAGCACAGATACGCAGTATTTT
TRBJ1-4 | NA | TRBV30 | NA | CAWSVRTTTNEKLFF | TGTGCCTGGAGTGTAAGGACTACAACTAATGAAAAACTGTTTTTT
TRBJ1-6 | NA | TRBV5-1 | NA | CASSIDPINSPLHF | TGCGCCAGCAGCATTGATCCTATCAATTCACCCCTCCACTTT